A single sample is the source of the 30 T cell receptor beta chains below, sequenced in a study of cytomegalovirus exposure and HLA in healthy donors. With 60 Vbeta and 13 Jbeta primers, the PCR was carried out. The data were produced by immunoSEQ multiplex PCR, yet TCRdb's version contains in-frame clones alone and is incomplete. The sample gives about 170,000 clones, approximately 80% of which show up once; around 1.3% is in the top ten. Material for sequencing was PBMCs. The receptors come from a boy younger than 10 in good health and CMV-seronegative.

The CDR3 region has the DNA TGTGCCACCAGCAACCCGGGACTAGCGTACTCCTACGAGCAGTACTTC. This gives the protein CATSNPGLAYSYEQYF. The chain links TRBV15 to TRBJ2-7; 10 bases agree with TRBD2. From germline, CDR1 is LNHNV and CDR2 YYDKDF (reference sequence). J lost 0 bases, V lost 4 bases, and 6 bases had no gene match. This CDR3 is 16 amino acids long.

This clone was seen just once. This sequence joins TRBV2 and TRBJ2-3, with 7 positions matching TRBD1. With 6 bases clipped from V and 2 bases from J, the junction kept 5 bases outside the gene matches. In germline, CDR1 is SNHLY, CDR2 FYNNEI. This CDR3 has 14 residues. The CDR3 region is CASRKTGTTDTQYF. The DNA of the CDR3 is TGTGCCAGCAGGAAGACAGGGACCACAGATACGCAGTATTTT. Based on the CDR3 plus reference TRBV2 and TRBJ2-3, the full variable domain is EPEVTQTPSHQVTQMGQEVILRCVPISNHLYFYWYRQILGQKVEFLVSFYNNEISEKSEIFDDQFSVERPDGSNFTLKIRSTKLEDSAMYFCASRKTGTTDTQYFGPGTRLTVL.

The CDR3 reads CASSPHGQGTDTQYF. DNA of the CDR3: TGTGCCAGCAGCCCACACGGACAGGGGACAGATACGCAGTATTTT. The chain carries TRBV7-8 and TRBJ2-3, with 9 positions matching TRBD1. Germline-derived CDR1 and CDR2 are SGHVS and FQNEAQ. V shed 5 bases and J 3 bases; nucleotides not matched to a gene: 6. The CDR3 is made up of 15 amino acids.

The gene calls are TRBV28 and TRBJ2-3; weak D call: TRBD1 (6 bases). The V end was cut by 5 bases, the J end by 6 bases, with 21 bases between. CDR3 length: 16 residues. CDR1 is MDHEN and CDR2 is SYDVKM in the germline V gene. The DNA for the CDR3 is TGTGCCAGCAGTCCCCTGGACAGACGCACAGCGGATACGCAGTATTTT. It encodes CASSPLDRRTADTQYF. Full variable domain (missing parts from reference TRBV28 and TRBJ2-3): DVKVTQSSRYLVKRTGEKVFLECVQDMDHENMFWYRQDPGLGLRLIYFSYDVKMKEKGDIPEGYSVSREKKERFSLILESASTNQTSMYLCASSPLDRRTADTQYFGPGTRLTVL.

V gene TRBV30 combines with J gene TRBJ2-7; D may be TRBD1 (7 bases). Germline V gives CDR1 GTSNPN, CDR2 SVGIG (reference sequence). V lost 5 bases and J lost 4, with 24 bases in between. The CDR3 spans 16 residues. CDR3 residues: CAWGGPQGTRGYEQYF. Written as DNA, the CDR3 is TGTGCCTGGGGGGGCCCACAGGGGACTCGGGGTTACGAGCAGTACTTC.

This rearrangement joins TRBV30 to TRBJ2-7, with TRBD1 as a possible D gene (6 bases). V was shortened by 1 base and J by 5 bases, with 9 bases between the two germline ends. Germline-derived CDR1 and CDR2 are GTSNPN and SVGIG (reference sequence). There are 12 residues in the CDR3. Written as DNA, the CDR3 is TGTGCCTGGAGTGGACAGGCCCACGAGCAGTACGTC. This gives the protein CAWSGQAHEQYV.

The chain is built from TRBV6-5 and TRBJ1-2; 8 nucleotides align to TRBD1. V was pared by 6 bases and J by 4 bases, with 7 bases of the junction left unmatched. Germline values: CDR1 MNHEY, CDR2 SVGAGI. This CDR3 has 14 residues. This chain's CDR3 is CASRHNDRGYGYTF. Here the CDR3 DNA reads TGTGCCAGCAGGCACAACGACAGGGGCTATGGCTACACCTTC.

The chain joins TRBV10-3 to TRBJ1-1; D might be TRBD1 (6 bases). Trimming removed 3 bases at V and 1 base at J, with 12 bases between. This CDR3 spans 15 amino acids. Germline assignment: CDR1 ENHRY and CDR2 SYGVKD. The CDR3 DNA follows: TGTGCCATCAGTGAACCGGGACAAGCGAACACTGAAGCTTTCTTT. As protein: CAISEPGQANTEAFF.

The CDR3 here is CASSPQGTNSPLHF. As DNA, the CDR3 is TGTGCCAGCAGCCCACAGGGGACCAATTCACCCCTCCACTTT. V is TRBV7-9 and J is TRBJ1-6; the match to TRBD1 covers 7 bases. This CDR3 is 14 amino acids long. Losses at the gene ends were 5 bases for V and 7 bases for J; bases not matched to a gene: 5. Germline V gene sequence: CDR1 SEHNR, CDR2 FQNEAQ (reference sequence).

The DNA of the CDR3 is TGTGCCAGTAGTCCCCGACAGGGCGGATCCGAGCAGTACTTC. Amino acid sequence: CASSPRQGGSEQYF. The chain carries TRBV19 and TRBJ2-7, with 7 bases matching TRBD1. Germline V gene data show CDR1 as LNHDA and CDR2 as SQIVND (reference sequence). This CDR3 region has 14 residues. The ends lost 5 bases at V and 6 bases at J; junction bases unmatched: 10.

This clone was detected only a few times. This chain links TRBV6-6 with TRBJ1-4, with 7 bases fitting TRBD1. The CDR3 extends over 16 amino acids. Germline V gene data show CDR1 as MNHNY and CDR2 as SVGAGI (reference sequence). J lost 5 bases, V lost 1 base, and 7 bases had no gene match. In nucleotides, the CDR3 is TGTGCCAGCAGTTACTTTGGGACAGTGGGAAATGAAAAACTGTTTTTT. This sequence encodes CASSYFGTVGNEKLFF.

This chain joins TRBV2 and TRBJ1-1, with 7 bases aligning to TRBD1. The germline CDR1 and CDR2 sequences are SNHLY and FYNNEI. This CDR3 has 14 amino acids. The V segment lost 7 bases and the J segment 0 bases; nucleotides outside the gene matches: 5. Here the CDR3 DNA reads TGTGCCAGCATGACAGGGAACATGAACACTGAAGCTTTCTTT. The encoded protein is CASMTGNMNTEAFF.

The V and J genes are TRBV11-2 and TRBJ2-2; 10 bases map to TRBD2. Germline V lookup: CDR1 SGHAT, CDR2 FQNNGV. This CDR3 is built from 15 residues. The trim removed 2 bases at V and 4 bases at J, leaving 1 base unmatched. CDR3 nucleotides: TGTGCCAGCAGCTTAACTAGCGGGGTCACCGGGGAGCTGTTTTTT. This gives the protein CASSLTSGVTGELFF.

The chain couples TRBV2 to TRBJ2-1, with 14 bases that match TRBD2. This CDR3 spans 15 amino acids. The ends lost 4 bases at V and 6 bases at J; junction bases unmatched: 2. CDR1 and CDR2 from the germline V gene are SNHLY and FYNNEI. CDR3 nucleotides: TGTGCCAGCAGTGGACTAGCGGGGGGGCGCAATGAGCAGTTCTTC. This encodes CASSGLAGGRNEQFF.

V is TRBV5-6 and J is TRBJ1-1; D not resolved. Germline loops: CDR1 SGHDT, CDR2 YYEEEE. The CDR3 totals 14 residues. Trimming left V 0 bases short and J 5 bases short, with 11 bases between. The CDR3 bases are TGTGCCAGCAGCTTGGTCGCAGGATTGACTGAAGCTTTCTTT. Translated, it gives CASSLVAGLTEAFF.

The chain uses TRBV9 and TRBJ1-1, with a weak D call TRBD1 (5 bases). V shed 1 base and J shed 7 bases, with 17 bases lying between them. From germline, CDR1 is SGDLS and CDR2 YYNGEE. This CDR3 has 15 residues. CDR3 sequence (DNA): TGTGCCAGCAGCGTAACACCCGCATGGGGGGGTGAAGCTTTCTTT. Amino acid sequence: CASSVTPAWGGEAFF.

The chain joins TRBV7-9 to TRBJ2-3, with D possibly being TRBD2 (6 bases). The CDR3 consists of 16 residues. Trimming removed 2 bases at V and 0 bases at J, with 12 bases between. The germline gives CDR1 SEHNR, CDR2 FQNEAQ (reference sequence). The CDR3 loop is CASSLFGGSSTDTQYF. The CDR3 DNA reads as TGTGCCAGCAGCTTATTTGGAGGGTCCAGCACAGATACGCAGTATTTT.

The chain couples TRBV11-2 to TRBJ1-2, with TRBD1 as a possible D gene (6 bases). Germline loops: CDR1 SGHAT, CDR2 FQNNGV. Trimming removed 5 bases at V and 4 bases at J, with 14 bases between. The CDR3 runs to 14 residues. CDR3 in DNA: TGTGCCAGCAGCGCCAACAGGGCCCCCTATGGCTACACCTTC. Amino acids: CASSANRAPYGYTF.

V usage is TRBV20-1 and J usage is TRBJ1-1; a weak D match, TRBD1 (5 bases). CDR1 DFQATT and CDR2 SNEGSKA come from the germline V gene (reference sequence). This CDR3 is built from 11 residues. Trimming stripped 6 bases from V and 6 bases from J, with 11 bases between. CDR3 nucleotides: TGCAGTGCCCTCAGGGAATCTGAAGCTTTCTTT. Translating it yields CSALRESEAFF.

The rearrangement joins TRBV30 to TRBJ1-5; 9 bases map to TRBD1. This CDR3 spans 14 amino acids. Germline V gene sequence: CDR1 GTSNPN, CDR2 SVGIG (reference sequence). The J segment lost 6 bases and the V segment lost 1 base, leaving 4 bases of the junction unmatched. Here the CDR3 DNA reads TGTGCCTGGAGTGAGGGGACAGGGTCTCAGCCCCAGCATTTT. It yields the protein CAWSEGTGSQPQHF.

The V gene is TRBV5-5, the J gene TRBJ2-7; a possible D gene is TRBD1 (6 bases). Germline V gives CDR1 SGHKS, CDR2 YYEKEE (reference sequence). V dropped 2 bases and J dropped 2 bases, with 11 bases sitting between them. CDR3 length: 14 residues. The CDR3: CASSFRGFPYEQYV. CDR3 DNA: TGTGCCAGCAGCTTCAGGGGATTCCCCTACGAGCAGTACGTC.

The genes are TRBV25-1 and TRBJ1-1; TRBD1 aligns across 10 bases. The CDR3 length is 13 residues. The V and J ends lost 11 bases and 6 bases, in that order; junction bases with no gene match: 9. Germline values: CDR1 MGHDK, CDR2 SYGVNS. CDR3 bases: TGTGCCTCCCTGGGACAGGGGAATTCTGAAGCTTTCTTT. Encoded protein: CASLGQGNSEAFF.

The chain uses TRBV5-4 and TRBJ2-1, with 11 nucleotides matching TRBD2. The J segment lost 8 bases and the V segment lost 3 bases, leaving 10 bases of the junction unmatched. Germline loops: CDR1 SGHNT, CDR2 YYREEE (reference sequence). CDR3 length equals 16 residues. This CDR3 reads CASSSFIAGGHDEQFF. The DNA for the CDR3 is TGTGCCAGCAGCTCCTTCATAGCGGGGGGGCACGATGAGCAGTTCTTC.

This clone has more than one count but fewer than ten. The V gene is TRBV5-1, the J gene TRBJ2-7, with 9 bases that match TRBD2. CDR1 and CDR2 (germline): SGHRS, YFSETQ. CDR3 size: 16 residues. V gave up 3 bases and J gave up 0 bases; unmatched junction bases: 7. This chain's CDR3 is CASSSVSGRSSYEQYF. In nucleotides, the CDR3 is TGCGCCAGCAGCTCCGTAAGCGGGAGGTCCTCCTACGAGCAGTACTTC. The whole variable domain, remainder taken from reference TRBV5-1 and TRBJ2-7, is KAGVTQTPRYLIKTRGQQVTLSCSPISGHRSVSWYQQTPGQGLQFLFEYFSETQRNKGNFPGRFSGRQFSNSRSEMNVSTLELGDSALYLCASSSVSGRSSYEQYFGPGTRLTVT.

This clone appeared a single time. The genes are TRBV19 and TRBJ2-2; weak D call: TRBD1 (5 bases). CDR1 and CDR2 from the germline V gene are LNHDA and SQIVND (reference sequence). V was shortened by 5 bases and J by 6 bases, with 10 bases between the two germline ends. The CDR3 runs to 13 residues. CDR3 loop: CASSWGRAGELFF. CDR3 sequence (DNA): TGTGCCAGTAGTTGGGGCCGGGCCGGGGAGCTGTTTTTT.

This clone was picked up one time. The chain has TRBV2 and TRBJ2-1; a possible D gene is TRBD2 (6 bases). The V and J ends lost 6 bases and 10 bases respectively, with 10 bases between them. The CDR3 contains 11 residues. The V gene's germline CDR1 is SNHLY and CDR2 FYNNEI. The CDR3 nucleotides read TGTGCCAGCAGCACTAGCTGGGAGCAGTTCTTC. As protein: CASSTSWEQFF. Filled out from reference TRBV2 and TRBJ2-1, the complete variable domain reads EPEVTQTPSHQVTQMGQEVILRCVPISNHLYFYWYRQILGQKVEFLVSFYNNEISEKSEIFDDQFSVERPDGSNFTLKIRSTKLEDSAMYFCASSTSWEQFFGPGTRLTVL.

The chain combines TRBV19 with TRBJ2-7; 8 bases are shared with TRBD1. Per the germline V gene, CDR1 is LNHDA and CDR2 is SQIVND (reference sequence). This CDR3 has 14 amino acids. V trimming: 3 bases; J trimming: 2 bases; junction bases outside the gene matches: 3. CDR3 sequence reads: CASSMGTGTYEQYF. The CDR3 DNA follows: TGTGCCAGTAGTATGGGGACAGGAACCTACGAGCAGTACTTC.

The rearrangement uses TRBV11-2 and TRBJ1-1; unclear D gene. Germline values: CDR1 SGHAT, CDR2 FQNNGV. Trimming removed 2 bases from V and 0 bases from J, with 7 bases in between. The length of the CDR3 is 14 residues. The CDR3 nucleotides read TGTGCCAGCAGCTTAACAGTGGTGAACACTGAAGCTTTCTTT. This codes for CASSLTVVNTEAFF.

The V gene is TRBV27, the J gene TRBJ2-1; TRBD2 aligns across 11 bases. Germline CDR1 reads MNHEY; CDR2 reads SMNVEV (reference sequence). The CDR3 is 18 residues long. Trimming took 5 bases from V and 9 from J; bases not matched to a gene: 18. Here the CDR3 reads CASSLKAVSGRGMGEQFF. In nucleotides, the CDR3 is TGTGCCAGCAGTCTGAAAGCCGTTAGCGGGAGGGGCATGGGTGAGCAGTTCTTC.

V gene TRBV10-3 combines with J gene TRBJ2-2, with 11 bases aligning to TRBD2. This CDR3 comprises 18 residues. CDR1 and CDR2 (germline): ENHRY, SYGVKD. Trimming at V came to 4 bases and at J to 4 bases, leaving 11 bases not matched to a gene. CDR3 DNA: TGTGCCATCAGTGTATCTAGCGGGGGGCGATGGGGCACCGGGGAGCTGTTTTTT. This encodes CAISVSSGGRWGTGELFF.